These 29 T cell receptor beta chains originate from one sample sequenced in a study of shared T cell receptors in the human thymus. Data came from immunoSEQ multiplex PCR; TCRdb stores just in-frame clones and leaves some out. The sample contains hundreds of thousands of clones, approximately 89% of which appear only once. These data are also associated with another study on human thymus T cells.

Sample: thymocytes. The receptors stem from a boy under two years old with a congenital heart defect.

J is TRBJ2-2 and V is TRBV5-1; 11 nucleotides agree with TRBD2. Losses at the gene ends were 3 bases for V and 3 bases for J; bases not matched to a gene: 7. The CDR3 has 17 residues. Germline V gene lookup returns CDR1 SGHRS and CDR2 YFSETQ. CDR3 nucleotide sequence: TGCGCCAGCAGCTGGTTACTAGCGGGGGACCACACCGGGGAGCTGTTTTTT. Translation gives CASSWLLAGDHTGELFF. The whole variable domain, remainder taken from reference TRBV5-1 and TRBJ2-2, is KAGVTQTPRYLIKTRGQQVTLSCSPISGHRSVSWYQQTPGQGLQFLFEYFSETQRNKGNFPGRFSGRQFSNSRSEMNVSTLELGDSALYLCASSWLLAGDHTGELFFGEGSRLTVL.

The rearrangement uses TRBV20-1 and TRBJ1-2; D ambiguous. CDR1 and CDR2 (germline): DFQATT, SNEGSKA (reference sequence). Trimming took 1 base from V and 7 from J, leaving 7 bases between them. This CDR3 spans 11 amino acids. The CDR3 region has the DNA TGCAGTGCTAGAGTCACTTTTGGCTACACCTTC. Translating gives CSARVTFGYTF.

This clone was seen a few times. In DNA, the CDR3 is TGTGCCAGTAGTATCCCAGGGGTAGAGGGGATTGAAGCTTTCTTT. It codes for CASSIPGVEGIEAFF. The chain has TRBV19 and TRBJ1-1; possibly TRBD1 for D (6 bases). CDR3 length equals 15 residues. Between the trimmed V and J ends, which lost 3 bases and 7 bases, there was a span of 18 bases. Germline assignment: CDR1 LNHDA and CDR2 SQIVND (reference sequence).

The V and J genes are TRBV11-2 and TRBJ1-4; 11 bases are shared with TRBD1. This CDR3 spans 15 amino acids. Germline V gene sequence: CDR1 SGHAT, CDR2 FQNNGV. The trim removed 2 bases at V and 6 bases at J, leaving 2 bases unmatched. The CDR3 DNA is TGTGCCAGCAGCTTAAGGGACAGGGGGGATGAAAAACTGTTTTTT. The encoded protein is CASSLRDRGDEKLFF.

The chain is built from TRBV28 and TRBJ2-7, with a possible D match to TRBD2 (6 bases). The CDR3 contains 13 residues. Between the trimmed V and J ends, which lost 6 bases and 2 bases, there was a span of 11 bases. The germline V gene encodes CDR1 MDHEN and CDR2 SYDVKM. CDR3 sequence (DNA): TGTGCCAGCAGGCGGGGCCTCACCTACGAGCAGTACTTC. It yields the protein CASRRGLTYEQYF. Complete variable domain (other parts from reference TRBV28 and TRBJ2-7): DVKVTQSSRYLVKRTGEKVFLECVQDMDHENMFWYRQDPGLGLRLIYFSYDVKMKEKGDIPEGYSVSREKKERFSLILESASTNQTSMYLCASRRGLTYEQYFGPGTRLTVT.

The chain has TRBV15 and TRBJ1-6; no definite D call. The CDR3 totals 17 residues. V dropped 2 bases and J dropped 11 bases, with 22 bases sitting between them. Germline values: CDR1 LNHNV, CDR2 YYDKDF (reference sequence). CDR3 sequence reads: CATSRKTTSRERAPLHF. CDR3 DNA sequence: TGTGCCACCAGCAGAAAGACCACCTCGAGGGAGAGGGCACCCCTCCACTTT.

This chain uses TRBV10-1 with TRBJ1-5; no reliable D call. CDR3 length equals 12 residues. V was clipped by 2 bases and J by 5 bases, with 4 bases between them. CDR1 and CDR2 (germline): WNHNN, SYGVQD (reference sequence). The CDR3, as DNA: TGCGCCAGCAGTGAGACACATCAGCCCCAGCATTTT. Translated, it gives CASSETHQPQHF.

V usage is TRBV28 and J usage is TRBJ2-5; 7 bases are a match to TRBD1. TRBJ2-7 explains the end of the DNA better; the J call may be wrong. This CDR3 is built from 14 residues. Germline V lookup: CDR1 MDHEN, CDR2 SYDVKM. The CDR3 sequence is CASSLPDRLYEQYF. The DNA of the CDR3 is TGTGCCAGCAGTTTACCGGACAGGCTCTACGAGCAGTACTTC.

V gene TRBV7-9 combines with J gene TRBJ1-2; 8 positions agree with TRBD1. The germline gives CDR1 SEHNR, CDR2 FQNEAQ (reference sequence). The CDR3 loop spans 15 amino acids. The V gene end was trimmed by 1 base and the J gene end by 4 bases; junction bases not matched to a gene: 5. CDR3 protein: CASSLVSGQGYGYTF. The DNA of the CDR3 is TGTGCCAGCAGCTTAGTCTCCGGACAGGGCTATGGCTACACCTTC. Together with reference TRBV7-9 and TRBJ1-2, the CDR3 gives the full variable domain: DTGVSQNPRHKITKRGQNVTFRCDPISEHNRLYWYRQTLGQGPEFLTYFQNEAQLEKSRLLSDRFSAERPKGSFSTLEIQRTEQGDSAMYLCASSLVSGQGYGYTFGSGTRLTVV.

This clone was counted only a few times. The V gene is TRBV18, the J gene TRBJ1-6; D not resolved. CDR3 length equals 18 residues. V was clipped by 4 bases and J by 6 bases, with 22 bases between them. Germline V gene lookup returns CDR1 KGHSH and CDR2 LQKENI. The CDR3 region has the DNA TGTGCCAGCTCACTTTGGAGGACCCGACCTGTAGGTAATTCACCCCTCCACTTT. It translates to CASSLWRTRPVGNSPLHF. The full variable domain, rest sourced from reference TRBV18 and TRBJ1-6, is NAGVMQNPRHLVRRRGQEARLRCSPMKGHSHVYWYRQLPEEGLKFMVYLQKENIIDESGMPKERFSAEFPKEGPSILRIQQVVRGDSAAYFCASSLWRTRPVGNSPLHFGNGTRLTVT.

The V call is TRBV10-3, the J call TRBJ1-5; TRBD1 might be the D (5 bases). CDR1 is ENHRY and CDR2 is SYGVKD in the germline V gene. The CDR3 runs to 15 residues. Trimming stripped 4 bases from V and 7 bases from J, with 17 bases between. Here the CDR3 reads CAISVGGERLQPQHF. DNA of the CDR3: TGTGCCATCAGTGTGGGGGGGGAACGGCTCCAGCCCCAGCATTTT.

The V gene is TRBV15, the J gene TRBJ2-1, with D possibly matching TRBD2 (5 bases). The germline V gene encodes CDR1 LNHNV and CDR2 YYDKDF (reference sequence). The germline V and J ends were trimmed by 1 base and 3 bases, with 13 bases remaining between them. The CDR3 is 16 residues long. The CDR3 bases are TGTGCCACCAGCAGAGTCCCGGACTCATTCTACAATGAGCAGTTCTTC. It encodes CATSRVPDSFYNEQFF.

The chain's CDR3 is CASSWGWDRADYGYTF. CDR3 sequence (DNA): TGTGCCAGCAGCTGGGGATGGGACAGGGCTGACTATGGCTACACCTTC. The chain employs TRBV7-2 and TRBJ1-2; 9 bases align to TRBD1. Germline-derived CDR1 and CDR2 are SGHTA and FQGNSA. CDR3 length equals 16 residues. With 4 bases clipped from V and 3 bases from J, the junction kept 9 bases outside the gene matches. The whole variable domain, filled in from reference TRBV7-2 and TRBJ1-2, reads GAGVSQSPSNKVTEKGKDVELRCDPISGHTALYWYRQSLGQGLEFLIYFQGNSAPDKSGLPSDRFSAERTGGSVSTLTIQRTQQEDSAVYLCASSWGWDRADYGYTFGSGTRLTVV.

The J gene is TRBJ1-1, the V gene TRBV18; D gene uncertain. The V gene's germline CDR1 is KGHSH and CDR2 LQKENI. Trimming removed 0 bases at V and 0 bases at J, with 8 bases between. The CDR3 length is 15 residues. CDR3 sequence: CASSPPPSLNTEAFF. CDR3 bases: TGTGCCAGCTCACCACCGCCTAGCCTGAACACTGAAGCTTTCTTT. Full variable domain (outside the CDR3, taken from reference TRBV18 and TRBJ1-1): NAGVMQNPRHLVRRRGQEARLRCSPMKGHSHVYWYRQLPEEGLKFMVYLQKENIIDESGMPKERFSAEFPKEGPSILRIQQVVRGDSAAYFCASSPPPSLNTEAFFGQGTRLTVV.

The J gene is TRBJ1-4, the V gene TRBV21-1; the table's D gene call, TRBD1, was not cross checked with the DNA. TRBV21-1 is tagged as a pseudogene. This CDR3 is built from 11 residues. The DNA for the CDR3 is TGTGCCAGCAGCACCGGACAGGGGCTGTTTTTT. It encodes CASSTGQGLFF.

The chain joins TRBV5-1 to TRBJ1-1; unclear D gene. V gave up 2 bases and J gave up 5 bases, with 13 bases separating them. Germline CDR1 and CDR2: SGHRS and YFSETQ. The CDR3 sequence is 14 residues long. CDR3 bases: TGCGCCAGCAGCTTACTTTGGTGTGGTACTGAAGCTTTCTTT. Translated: CASSLLWCGTEAFF. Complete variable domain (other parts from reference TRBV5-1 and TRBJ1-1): KAGVTQTPRYLIKTRGQQVTLSCSPISGHRSVSWYQQTPGQGLQFLFEYFSETQRNKGNFPGRFSGRQFSNSRSEMNVSTLELGDSALYLCASSLLWCGTEAFFGQGTRLTVV.

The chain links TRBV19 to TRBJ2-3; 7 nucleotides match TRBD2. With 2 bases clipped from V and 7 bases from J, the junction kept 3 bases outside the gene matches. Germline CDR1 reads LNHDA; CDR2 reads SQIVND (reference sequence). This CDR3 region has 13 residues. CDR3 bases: TGTGCCAGTAGTATACAGCGGGAATATACGCAGTATTTT. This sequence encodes CASSIQREYTQYF. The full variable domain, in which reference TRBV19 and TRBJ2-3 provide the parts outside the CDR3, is DGGITQSPKYLFRKEGQNVTLSCEQNLNHDAMYWYRQDPGQGLRLIYYSQIVNDFQKGDIAEGYSVSREKKESFPLTVTSAQKNPTAFYLCASSIQREYTQYFGPGTRLTVL.

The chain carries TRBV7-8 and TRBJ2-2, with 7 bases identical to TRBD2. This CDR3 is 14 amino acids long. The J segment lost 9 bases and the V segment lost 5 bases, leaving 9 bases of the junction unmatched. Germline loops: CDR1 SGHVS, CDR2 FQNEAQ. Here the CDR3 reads CASSPGRGFWELFF. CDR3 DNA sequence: TGTGCCAGCAGCCCAGGGCGGGGGTTTTGGGAGCTGTTTTTT.

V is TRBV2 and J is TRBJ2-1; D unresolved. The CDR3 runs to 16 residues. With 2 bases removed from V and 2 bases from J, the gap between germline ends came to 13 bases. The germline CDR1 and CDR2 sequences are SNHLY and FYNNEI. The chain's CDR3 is CASSEFESFPYNEQFF. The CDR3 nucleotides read TGTGCCAGCAGTGAATTTGAGTCCTTTCCCTACAATGAGCAGTTCTTC. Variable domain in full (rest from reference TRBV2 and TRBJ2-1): EPEVTQTPSHQVTQMGQEVILRCVPISNHLYFYWYRQILGQKVEFLVSFYNNEISEKSEIFDDQFSVERPDGSNFTLKIRSTKLEDSAMYFCASSEFESFPYNEQFFGPGTRLTVL.

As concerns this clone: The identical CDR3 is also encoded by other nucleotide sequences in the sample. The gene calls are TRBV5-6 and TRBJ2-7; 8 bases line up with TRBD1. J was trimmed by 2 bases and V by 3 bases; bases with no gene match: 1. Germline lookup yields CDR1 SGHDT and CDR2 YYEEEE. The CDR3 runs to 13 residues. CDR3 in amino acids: CASSSDRAYEQYF. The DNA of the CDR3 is TGTGCCAGCAGCTCGGACAGGGCCTACGAGCAGTACTTC.

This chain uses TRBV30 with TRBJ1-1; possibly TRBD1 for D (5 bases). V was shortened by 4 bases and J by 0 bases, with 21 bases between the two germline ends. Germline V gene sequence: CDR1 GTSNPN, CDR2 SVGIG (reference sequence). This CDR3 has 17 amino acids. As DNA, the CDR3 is TGTGCCTGGATATGCTGGAGAGAACAGGACATGAACACTGAAGCTTTCTTT. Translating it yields CAWICWREQDMNTEAFF. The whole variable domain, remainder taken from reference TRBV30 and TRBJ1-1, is SQTIHQWPATLVQPVGSPLSLECTVEGTSNPNLYWYRQAAGRGLQLLFYSVGIGQISSEVPQNLSASRPQDRQFILSSKKLLLSDSGFYLCAWICWREQDMNTEAFFGQGTRLTVV.

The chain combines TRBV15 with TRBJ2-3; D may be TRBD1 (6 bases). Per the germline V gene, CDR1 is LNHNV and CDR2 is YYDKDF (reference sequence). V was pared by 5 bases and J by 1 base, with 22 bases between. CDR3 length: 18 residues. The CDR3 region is CATSGATGGKRGTDTQYF. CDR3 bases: TGTGCCACCAGCGGGGCGACAGGTGGGAAGAGGGGCACAGATACGCAGTATTTT.

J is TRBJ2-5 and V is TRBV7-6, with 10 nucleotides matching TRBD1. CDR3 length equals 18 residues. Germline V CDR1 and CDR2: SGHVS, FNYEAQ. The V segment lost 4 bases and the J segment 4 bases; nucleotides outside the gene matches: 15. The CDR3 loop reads CASSSGSRRDRGPETQYF. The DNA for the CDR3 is TGTGCCAGCAGCTCTGGCTCCCGACGGGACAGGGGTCCAGAGACCCAGTACTTC.

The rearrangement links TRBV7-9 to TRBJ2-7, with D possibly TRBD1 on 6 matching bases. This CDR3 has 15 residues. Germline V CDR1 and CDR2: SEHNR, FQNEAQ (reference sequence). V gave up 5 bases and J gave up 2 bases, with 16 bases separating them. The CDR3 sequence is CASSPTQGWAYEQYF. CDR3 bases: TGTGCCAGCAGCCCAACTCAGGGGTGGGCCTACGAGCAGTACTTC.

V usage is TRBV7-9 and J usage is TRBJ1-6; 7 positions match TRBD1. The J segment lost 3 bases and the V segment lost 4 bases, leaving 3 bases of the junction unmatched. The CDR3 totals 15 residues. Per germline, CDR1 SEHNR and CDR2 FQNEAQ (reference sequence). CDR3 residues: CASSSGQDYNSPLHF. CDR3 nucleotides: TGTGCCAGCAGCTCTGGACAGGACTATAATTCACCCCTCCACTTT.

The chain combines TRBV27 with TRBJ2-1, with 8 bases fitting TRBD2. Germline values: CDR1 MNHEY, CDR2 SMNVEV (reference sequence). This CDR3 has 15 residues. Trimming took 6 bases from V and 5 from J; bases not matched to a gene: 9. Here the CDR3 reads CASSQPGGADNEQFF. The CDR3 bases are TGTGCCAGCAGCCAGCCGGGGGGGGCCGACAATGAGCAGTTCTTC.

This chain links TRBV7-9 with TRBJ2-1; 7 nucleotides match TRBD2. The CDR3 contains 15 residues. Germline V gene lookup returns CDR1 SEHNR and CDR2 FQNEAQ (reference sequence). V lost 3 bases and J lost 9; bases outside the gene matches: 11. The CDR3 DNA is TGTGCCAGCAGCTTGTGTCTAGCGGTTGTATCTGAGCAGTTCTTC. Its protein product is CASSLCLAVVSEQFF.

CDR3 protein: CASTARRVSYNNEQFF. The CDR3 DNA reads TGTGCCAGCACCGCCCGGAGGGTGTCCTACAACAATGAGCAGTTCTTC. This rearrangement joins TRBV28 to TRBJ2-1; TRBD2 is a possible D gene (6 bases). CDR3 length equals 16 residues. The germline CDR1 and CDR2 sequences are MDHEN and SYDVKM. V was clipped by 7 bases and J by 5 bases, with 21 bases between them.

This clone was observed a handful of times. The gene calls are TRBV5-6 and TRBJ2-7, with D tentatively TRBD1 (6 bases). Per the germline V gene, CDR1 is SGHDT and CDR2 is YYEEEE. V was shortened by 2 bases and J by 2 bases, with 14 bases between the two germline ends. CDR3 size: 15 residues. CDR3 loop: CASSFLQGLTYEQYF. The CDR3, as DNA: TGTGCCAGCAGCTTCTTACAGGGCTTGACCTACGAGCAGTACTTC.